This T cell receptor (beta chain) was captured in a study of CD8 T cells in Susac syndrome. Sequencing of TCR beta was undertaken in CD8+ and CD4+ T cells derived from blood. CDR3 length: 17 residues. The J segment lost 1 base and the V segment lost 5 bases, leaving 13 bases of the junction unmatched. CDR1 LNHDA and CDR2 SQIVND come from the germline V gene (reference sequence). RNA, at about 0.45 to 1 ug, was reverse transcribed with random hexamers. A single record per CDR3 protein comes from TCRdb applying MiXCR to the immunoSEQ multiplex PCR reads. The table has some 400,000 distinct CDR3 sequences, 75% to 90% seen once; the top ten hold approximately 0.12%.

Sequencing was carried out using CD8+ T cells from PBMCs. This clonotype originated in a human donor with multiple sclerosis. The J gene is TRBJ1-2, the V gene TRBV19, with 7 bases fitting TRBD1. CDR3 sequence: CASSAPGQSWDNYGYTF. The CDR3 DNA sequence: TGTGCCAGTAGTGCCCCGGGACAGTCATGGGATAACTATGGCTACACCTTC.